The rows below give T cell receptor beta chains drawn from one sample of a study of monozygotic twins with inflammatory bowel disease. TCRdb reworked the 5' RACE reads into one entry per CDR3 protein, no DNA. Recorded for this sample: roughly 300,000 distinct CDR3 sequences. Sequencing used blood. Source of these receptors: a human donor with ulcerative colitis or Crohn's disease, or a healthy co-twin of an affected twin (not recorded which). CDR3s include the opening cysteine and the closing phenylalanine or tryptophan.

TRBJ2-7	TRBV19	CASSINYEQYF
TRBJ2-7	TRBV15	CATSRDLAGRTYEQYF
TRBJ2-7	TRBV7-9	CASSLPGRSYEQYF
TRBJ1-6	TRBV5-1	CASSSALGDSPLHF
TRBJ2-7	TRBV7-2	CASSHRQGGYEQYF
TRBJ2-7	TRBV7-2	CASSLIAGGTTYEQYF
TRBJ1-1	TRBV19	CASSIRGFAEAFF
TRBJ2-1	TRBV7-7	CASSSSPTSYNEQFF
TRBJ2-2	TRBV4-3	CASSPRTSGSVTGELFF
TRBJ2-1	TRBV4-3	CASSQEMGWRGGRNEQFF
TRBJ2-5	TRBV30	CAWNPLGSFQETQYF
TRBJ2-7	TRBV27	CASSLKAQPAYEQYF
TRBJ2-7	TRBV5-1	CASSLDRRVDSYEQYF
TRBJ1-2	TRBV4-3	CASSQGDSNYGYTF
TRBJ1-5	TRBV20-1	CSASMGAQPQHF
TRBJ1-5	TRBV29-1	CSVGVSNQPQHF
TRBJ2-2	TRBV6-2/TRBV6-3	CASRDGDRGLRAGELFF
TRBJ2-7	TRBV12-3/TRBV12-4	CASSLTSGGPYEQYF
TRBJ2-1	TRBV11-3	CASSSDGPYNEQFF
TRBJ1-5	TRBV12-3/TRBV12-4	CASRLGTNQPQHF
TRBJ2-7	TRBV20-1	CSARGLAGAREQYF
TRBJ1-1	TRBV7-2	CASSPRWNTEAFF
TRBJ2-3	TRBV7-3	CASSSGGAGRTDTQYF
TRBJ2-7	TRBV24-1	CATSDLLGQGHF
TRBJ2-7	TRBV20-1	CSANGHGNEQYF
TRBJ2-1	TRBV5-1	CASSNRRQDNEQFF
TRBJ1-1	TRBV6-1	CASSGVRAEAFF